The sequence of this TCR beta chain was determined in a study of cytomegalovirus exposure and HLA in healthy donors. The V gene end was trimmed by 3 bases and the J gene end by 3 bases; junction bases not matched to a gene: 8. Germline V CDR1 and CDR2: MGHDK, SYGVNS. The CDR3 extends over 15 amino acids. Measured with immunoSEQ multiplex PCR; TCRdb has only the in-frame clones, and not every one. This table holds 200,000 or so clones, approximately 90% found once. The table lists this clone with many counts. Its antigen is unidentified. Points from the study as a whole: The study listed around 150 cytomegalovirus-associated TCR beta chains.

The specimen sequenced was PBMCs. The receptor was derived from a woman aged 18-29 years in good health and CMV-seronegative. The chain employs TRBV25-1 and TRBJ2-7, with 7 bases that match TRBD1. CDR3 sequence reads: CASSDRPGGSYEQYF. DNA for the CDR3: TGTGCCAGCAGTGATCGCCCAGGGGGAAGCTACGAGCAGTACTTC.